Below, 18 T cell receptor beta chains from the same sample are listed, as sequenced in a study of blood T cell repertoires in COVID-19. The table came from immunoSEQ multiplex PCR; TCRdb's copy has only in-frame clones and leaves some out. The sample carries a few hundred thousand clones, around 91% recorded once. Sequencing used PBMCs or T cells enriched from blood (not recorded which). The receptor source for this set is a woman aged 40 to 49 who had recovered from COVID-19.

The chain links TRBV9 to TRBJ2-2; TRBD2 matches at 11 bases. The trim removed 4 bases at V and 3 bases at J, leaving 5 bases unmatched. The germline V gene encodes CDR1 SGDLS and CDR2 YYNGEE. This CDR3 is built from 16 residues. CDR3 bases: TGTGCCAGCAGCCTCCAGACTAGCGGGGACACCGGGGAGCTGTTTTTT. Protein product: CASSLQTSGDTGELFF.

J is TRBJ1-6 and V is TRBV7-8; TRBD1 matches at 8 bases. The length of the CDR3 is 14 residues. CDR1 is SGHVS, CDR2 FQNEAQ, per germline. V was pared by 4 bases and J by 10 bases, with 6 bases of the junction left unmatched. As DNA, the CDR3 is TGTGCCAGCAGCTCACGACAGGGGCAATCACCCCTCCACTTT. Protein product: CASSSRQGQSPLHF.

This sequence joins TRBV6-2 or TRBV6-3 and TRBJ2-3; 7 bases are a match to TRBD1. Germline-derived CDR1 and CDR2 are MNHEY and SVGEGT. Germline trimming cut 2 bases from V and 2 bases from J; bases unmatched to any gene: 10. The CDR3 length is 17 residues. CDR3: CASSYSVETGNTDTQYF. The CDR3 DNA sequence: TGTGCCAGCAGTTACAGCGTCGAGACAGGGAACACAGATACGCAGTATTTT.

V gene TRBV18 combines with J gene TRBJ2-7; D is possibly TRBD1 (6 bases). Germline lookup yields CDR1 KGHSH and CDR2 LQKENI. The ends were cut back, 3 bases at V and 3 bases at J, with 12 bases in the middle. The CDR3 spans 14 residues. The CDR3 nucleotides are TGTGCCAGCTCACCGTTCAGGACAGACTACGAGCAGTACTTC. As protein: CASSPFRTDYEQYF. Full variable domain (outside the CDR3, taken from reference TRBV18 and TRBJ2-7): NAGVMQNPRHLVRRRGQEARLRCSPMKGHSHVYWYRQLPEEGLKFMVYLQKENIIDESGMPKERFSAEFPKEGPSILRIQQVVRGDSAAYFCASSPFRTDYEQYFGPGTRLTVT.

CDR3 residues: CASSLGQQETQYF. The DNA of the CDR3 is TGTGCCAGCAGTTTGGGACAGCAAGAGACCCAGTACTTC. The V gene is TRBV28, the J gene TRBJ2-5; the match to TRBD1 covers 7 bases. Germline CDR1 and CDR2: MDHEN and SYDVKM. The J segment lost 2 bases and the V segment lost 3 bases, leaving 0 bases of the junction unmatched. The CDR3 consists of 13 residues.

CDR3 in amino acids: CASSKGTSGSYNEQFF. The CDR3, as DNA: TGTGCCAGCAGCAAAGGGACTAGCGGGAGCTACAATGAGCAGTTCTTC. The chain links TRBV21-1 to TRBJ2-1; TRBD2, the D gene given by the table, was not confirmed from the DNA. TRBV21-1 is reported as a pseudogene. The CDR3 covers 16 residues.

The gene calls are TRBV27 and TRBJ2-7; D is uncertain. V was pared by 3 bases and J by 2 bases, with 8 bases between. Germline CDR1 MNHEY, CDR2 SMNVEV (reference sequence). This CDR3 is built from 13 residues. The CDR3 region is CASSFATTYEQYF. DNA for the CDR3: TGTGCCAGCAGTTTCGCCACAACCTACGAGCAGTACTTC.

This rearrangement joins TRBV7-6 to TRBJ1-6; 7 bases line up with TRBD1. Germline CDR1 reads SGHVS; CDR2 reads FNYEAQ. V was pared by 5 bases and J by 10 bases, with 14 bases of the junction left unmatched. The CDR3 is 16 amino acids. CDR3 nucleotide sequence: TGTGCCAGCAGCCCCCAGCGTCGACAGGGTGGCTCACCCCTCCACTTT. It is translated as CASSPQRRQGGSPLHF.

CDR3 in amino acids: CASRDGQGLSSPLHF. The DNA of the CDR3 is TGTGCCAGCAGGGATGGACAGGGGCTTAGTTCACCCCTCCACTTT. V gene TRBV5-6 combines with J gene TRBJ1-6, with 9 positions matching TRBD1. The V segment lost 5 bases and the J segment 9 bases; nucleotides outside the gene matches: 9. The germline CDR1 and CDR2 sequences are SGHDT and YYEEEE. The CDR3 contains 15 residues.

V gene TRBV5-6 combines with J gene TRBJ1-5, with a possible D match to TRBD1 (5 bases). In germline, CDR1 is SGHDT, CDR2 YYEEEE. The V and J ends lost 4 bases and 4 bases respectively, with 9 bases between them. This CDR3 is built from 13 residues. The CDR3 here is CASSRTRNQPQHF. CDR3 in DNA: TGTGCCAGCAGCCGGACAAGAAATCAGCCCCAGCATTTT.

The chain employs TRBV7-3 and TRBJ2-4; D is perhaps TRBD2 (5 bases). Germline V CDR1 and CDR2: SGHTA, FQGTGA. Trimming took off 1 base at V and 9 bases at J, with 10 bases between the two ends. The CDR3 sequence is 13 residues long. CDR3 protein: CASSLRSEGIQYF. The CDR3 nucleotides read TGTGCCAGCAGCTTAAGGTCCGAGGGCATTCAGTACTTC.

V usage is TRBV24-1 and J usage is TRBJ1-5; D unclear. The CDR3 is 15 residues long. Germline-derived CDR1 and CDR2 are KGHDR and SFDVKD. The V and J ends lost 4 bases and 6 bases respectively, with 15 bases between them. The CDR3 DNA follows: TGTGCCACCAGTGAGACGACGGAAGGCGGTCAGCCCCAGCATTTT. Translation: CATSETTEGGQPQHF.

The chain combines TRBV2 with TRBJ2-7; TRBD1 matches 8 bases. Losses at the gene ends were 7 bases for V and 6 bases for J; bases not matched to a gene: 14. CDR3 length equals 15 residues. Germline V gene data show CDR1 as SNHLY and CDR2 as FYNNEI. CDR3 sequence: CASIIKGQGAGEQYF. CDR3 bases: TGTGCCAGCATCATTAAGGGCCAGGGGGCTGGCGAGCAGTACTTC. Supplemented by reference TRBV2 and TRBJ2-7, the full variable domain reads EPEVTQTPSHQVTQMGQEVILRCVPISNHLYFYWYRQILGQKVEFLVSFYNNEISEKSEIFDDQFSVERPDGSNFTLKIRSTKLEDSAMYFCASIIKGQGAGEQYFGPGTRLTVT.

This rearrangement joins TRBV30 to TRBJ2-7, with TRBD2 identical over 7 bases. V trimming: 5 bases; J trimming: 6 bases; junction bases outside the gene matches: 7. The CDR3 has 12 residues. The V gene's germline CDR1 is GTSNPN and CDR2 SVGIG (reference sequence). CDR3 protein: CAWARLAGEQYF. The CDR3 region has the DNA TGTGCCTGGGCCCGACTAGCAGGCGAGCAGTACTTC.

The rearrangement joins TRBV19 to TRBJ1-4; 8 nucleotides agree with TRBD1. Trimming removed 3 bases from V and 6 bases from J; junction bases left unmatched: 9. CDR1 and CDR2 (germline): LNHDA, SQIVND (reference sequence). CDR3 length equals 16 residues. The CDR3 here is CASSIFGTGGYEKLFF. For the CDR3, the DNA is TGTGCCAGTAGTATCTTCGGGACAGGCGGTTATGAAAAACTGTTTTTT. The full variable domain, in which reference TRBV19 and TRBJ1-4 provide the parts outside the CDR3, is DGGITQSPKYLFRKEGQNVTLSCEQNLNHDAMYWYRQDPGQGLRLIYYSQIVNDFQKGDIAEGYSVSREKKESFPLTVTSAQKNPTAFYLCASSIFGTGGYEKLFFGSGTQLSVL.

The V gene is TRBV19, the J gene TRBJ2-1; 9 bases fit TRBD2. Trimming cost V 10 bases and J 13 bases; bases outside gene matches: 17. The CDR3 spans 14 residues. CDR1 is LNHDA and CDR2 is SQIVND in the germline V gene (reference sequence). CDR3 residues: CATLFPAGGEKQFF. The DNA of the CDR3 is TGTGCCACTCTCTTTCCTGCGGGGGGGGAAAAACAGTTCTTC.

This chain connects TRBV27 to TRBJ2-7, with 7 nucleotides matching TRBD1. V gave up 4 bases and J gave up 3 bases; unmatched junction bases: 6. Germline V gives CDR1 MNHEY, CDR2 SMNVEV (reference sequence). The CDR3 is 14 amino acids. The CDR3 coding sequence is TGTGCCAGCAGTTCCCGACAGGGTAACTACGAGCAGTACTTC. Amino acid sequence: CASSSRQGNYEQYF.

This sequence joins TRBV12-3 or TRBV12-4 and TRBJ1-2, with unresolved D. Trimming took off 7 bases at V and 4 bases at J, with 10 bases between the two ends. This CDR3 comprises 12 residues. CDR3 nucleotide sequence: TGTGCCAGCACCTCCGGGTCCTATGGCTACACCTTC. Translation gives CASTSGSYGYTF.